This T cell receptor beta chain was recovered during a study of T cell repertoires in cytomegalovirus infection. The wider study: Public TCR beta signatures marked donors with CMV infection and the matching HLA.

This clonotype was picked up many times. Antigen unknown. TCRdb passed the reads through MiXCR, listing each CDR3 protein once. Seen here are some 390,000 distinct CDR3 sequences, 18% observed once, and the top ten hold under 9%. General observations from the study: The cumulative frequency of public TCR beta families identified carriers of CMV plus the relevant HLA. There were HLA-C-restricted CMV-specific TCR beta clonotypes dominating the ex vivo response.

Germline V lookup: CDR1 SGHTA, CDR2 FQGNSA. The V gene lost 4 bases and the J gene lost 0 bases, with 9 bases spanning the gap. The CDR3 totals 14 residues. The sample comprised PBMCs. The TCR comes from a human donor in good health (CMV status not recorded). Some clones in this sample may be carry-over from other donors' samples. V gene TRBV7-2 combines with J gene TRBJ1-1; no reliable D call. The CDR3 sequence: CASSSRVMNTEAFF. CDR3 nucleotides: TGTGCCAGCAGCTCTAGGGTGATGAACACTGAAGCTTTCTTT. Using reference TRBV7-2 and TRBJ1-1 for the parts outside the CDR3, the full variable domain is GAGVSQSPSNKVTEKGKDVELRCDPISGHTALYWYRQSLGQGLEFLIYFQGNSAPDKSGLPSDRFSAERTGGSVSTLTIQRTQQEDSAVYLCASSSRVMNTEAFFGQGTRLTVV.